This T cell receptor (beta chain) was retrieved from a study of blood T cell repertoires in COVID-19 (TCRdb year 2020). Describing the broader study: Samples from collaborators originated in the United States, Italy and Spain and spanned both the acute and convalescent phases of COVID-19. The sample metadata nearly always contained a de-identified subject ID, COVID-19 status, age in years and sex. Where HLA class I and class II types were available, the types were taken from metadata supplied by the sample provider, not from assay-based typing. The dataset comprised deeply sampled blood TCRbeta repertoires from subjects exposed to, actively infected with, or recovered from COVID-19. The repertoires were made available in a free public database intended to serve as a resource for research on the immune response to SARS-CoV-2. The prospective study material was composed of cDNA or gDNA derived from T cells, B-cell-depleted T cells, or PBMCs. Samples came from the ongoing ImmuneRACE study (first 160 participants) plus 1,254 subjects from 6 global collaborators. Study-level results and caveats: The quantity of clinical and demographic metadata differed by source and by participant and was supplied without curation.

A note on this clone: Its antigen is currently not known. The sample holds no much larger clone one base away, and base qualities are not on file.

TCRbeta CDR3 regions were amplified from genomic DNA using the immunoSEQ Assay, a bias-controlled multiplex PCR. From the authors' description of their analysis: Nucleated cell counts per sample were estimated from amplification of reference gene primers within the assay. To quantify the absolute abundance of each unique TCRbeta CDR3 rearrangement, sequence reads were collapsed and filtered. For each sample, productive Simpson clonality was calculated as the square root of Simpson's diversity index over productive rearrangements. Drawn from immuneACCESS, this table holds only the in-frame rearrangements with V and J called that TCRdb kept. Clones are partly lost; checked studies trace under half to an unresolved V gene and leave the rest unexplained. That table is the source of V, J and clone size, and D and trimming were worked out from the DNA. The table for this sample lists about 150,000 clones; around 82% of them were counted only once. The ten largest account for under 2.5% of the sample.

Each collaborating institution followed its own protocols to collect whole blood in K2EDTA tubes. Collaborator samples were shipped for TCRbeta analysis as frozen whole blood, isolated PBMCs, or DNA extracted from either sample type. The CDR3 spans 14 residues, from the cysteine through the phenylalanine. The CDR3 DNA has 42 bases and is translated from base 1. CDR1 and CDR2, per the germline V gene, are SGHTA and FQGNSA. The V end loses 1 base and the J end loses 7 bases, and a stretch of 13 bases separates them. The sequence came from a woman older than 75 with acute or convalescent COVID-19. The sequence is built from TRBV7-2 and TRBJ1-2; perhaps TRBD1 is the D gene, with 5 bases matching. Source material: peripheral blood. In nucleotide form, the sequence is TGTGCCAGCAGCTTAGTTCTCTCCGGGGGTGGCTACACCTTC. It translates to CASSLVLSGGGYTF.